Listed below are T cell receptor beta chains from one sample, sequenced in a study of shared clonotypes between healthy human individuals. The repertoire was sequenced with immunoSEQ multiplex PCR; TCRdb's copy has only in-frame clones and lacks some. This table holds approximately 500,000 clones, about 79% found once. Sequencing used PBMCs. All receptors come from a woman between 35 and 50 years old in good health. Some clones in this sample may be carry-over from other donors' samples. The CDR3 runs from the conserved cysteine through the conserved F or W.

v_gene	j_gene	CDR3aa
TRBV11-3	TRBJ1-5	CASSFDNQPQHF
TRBV5-1	TRBJ2-1	CASSLTSGSNEQFF
TRBV7-2	TRBJ2-1	CASSELVISYNEQFF
TRBV5-6	TRBJ2-7	CASSLTGDSYEQYF
TRBV10-3	TRBJ1-2	CAIGEGRDRGQGYTF
TRBV19	TRBJ1-2	CASSPEGEYGYTF
TRBV19	TRBJ2-7	CAGTYEQYF
TRBV28	TRBJ2-3	CASSYPSTDTQYF
TRBV5-1	TRBJ2-7	CASSPKGGYEQYF
TRBV6-1	TRBJ2-2	CASSEGSDPGELFF
TRBV28	TRBJ1-5	CASSSPTGNNQPQHF
TRBV2	TRBJ1-4	CASSIDPVATNEKLFF
TRBV28	TRBJ1-3	CASIGQGEAGNTIYF
TRBV5-1	TRBJ2-7	CASSTDTGTGAYEQYF
TRBV7-3	TRBJ2-3	CASSPGTYTDTQYF
TRBV4-1	TRBJ2-2	CASSQDNDWTSGRAVTGELFF
TRBV28	TRBJ1-2	CASSHKGYGYTF
TRBV18	TRBJ1-2	CASSPEGADYGYTF
TRBV7-9	TRBJ2-5	CASSFTGETQYF
TRBV5-1	TRBJ2-7	CASSLGMTSGRAGHYEQYF
TRBV9	TRBJ1-5	CASSVGPLNQPQHF
TRBV5-1	TRBJ1-3	CASSLQGSEENTIYF
TRBV7-2	TRBJ1-1	CASSFDGQQGTEAFF
TRBV7-8	TRBJ2-1	CASSLVGRGSYNEQFF
TRBV5-1	TRBJ1-3	CASSLAGISGNTIYF
TRBV10-3	TRBJ2-1	CAISATGTYNEQFF
TRBV7-2	TRBJ1-1	CASSPSRVRGTEAFF